A single sample is the source of the 10 T cell receptor beta chains below, sequenced in a study of blood T cell repertoires in COVID-19. Sequencing used immunoSEQ multiplex PCR; TCRdb keeps in-frame clones, though not all of them. The data contain fewer than 95,000 clones, 85% to 90% of them seen just once; the ten biggest clones take up 4.8%. Input material: peripheral blood. The receptors were sampled from a woman older than 75 with acute or convalescent COVID-19.

The chain combines TRBV7-9 with TRBJ1-2; 11 bases map to TRBD1. This CDR3 spans 16 amino acids. J was trimmed by 5 bases and V by 4 bases; bases with no gene match: 9. CDR1 and CDR2 (germline): SEHNR, FQNEAQ (reference sequence). The CDR3 DNA reads as TGTGCCAGCAGCTCCATGCACGGGACAGGGGGATATGGCTACACCTTC. Its protein is CASSSMHGTGGYGYTF.

The V gene is TRBV6-2 or TRBV6-3, the J gene TRBJ1-5, with TRBD1 matching 10 bases. The germline CDR1 and CDR2 sequences are MNHEY and SVGEGT. J was trimmed by 6 bases and V by 2 bases; bases with no gene match: 16. This CDR3 region has 19 residues. DNA of the CDR3: TGTGCCAGCAGTTACCGATCCTTCCGGGACAGGGGCGTAACTCAGCCCCAGCATTTT. It specifies CASSYRSFRDRGVTQPQHF.

The chain has TRBV27 and TRBJ2-1; TRBD2 aligns across 9 bases. The V gene's germline CDR1 is MNHEY and CDR2 SMNVEV (reference sequence). The V and J ends lost 5 bases and 6 bases, in that order; junction bases with no gene match: 8. The CDR3 covers 15 residues. CDR3 sequence reads: CASSPQRGEINEQFF. The DNA for the CDR3 is TGTGCCAGCAGTCCCCAGCGGGGGGAAATCAATGAGCAGTTCTTC.

This clone has more than one count but fewer than ten. The J gene is TRBJ2-1, the V gene TRBV27; TRBD1 aligns across 9 bases. The J segment lost 10 bases and the V segment lost 7 bases, leaving 14 bases of the junction unmatched. CDR1 is MNHEY, CDR2 SMNVEV, per germline (reference sequence). The length of the CDR3 is 15 residues. The CDR3 is CASKPGQGLLGEQFF. CDR3 sequence (DNA): TGTGCCAGCAAGCCGGGACAGGGTCTATTGGGCGAGCAGTTCTTC.

This chain connects TRBV5-1 to TRBJ1-3; a possible D gene is TRBD1 (5 bases). Germline CDR1 and CDR2: SGHRS and YFSETQ. The ends were cut back, 3 bases at V and 3 bases at J, with 13 bases in the middle. This CDR3 is built from 15 residues. The CDR3 DNA follows: TGCGCCAGCAGCTCAGGCGGGGCGAGTGGAAACACCATATATTTT. Translating it yields CASSSGGASGNTIYF.

V gene TRBV5-1 combines with J gene TRBJ1-3, with D unresolved. Trimming removed 0 bases from V and 2 bases from J, with 6 bases in between. The length of the CDR3 is 14 residues. Germline V gives CDR1 SGHRS, CDR2 YFSETQ. CDR3 nucleotides: TGCGCCAGCAGCTTGGCCACAGCTGGAAACACCATATATTTT. Encoded protein: CASSLATAGNTIYF. The whole variable domain, remainder taken from reference TRBV5-1 and TRBJ1-3, is KAGVTQTPRYLIKTRGQQVTLSCSPISGHRSVSWYQQTPGQGLQFLFEYFSETQRNKGNFPGRFSGRQFSNSRSEMNVSTLELGDSALYLCASSLATAGNTIYFGEGSWLTVV.

V gene TRBV7-6 combines with J gene TRBJ2-2; 8 bases agree with TRBD1. The CDR3 is 15 amino acids. The germline V gene encodes CDR1 SGHVS and CDR2 FNYEAQ. Trimming at V came to 4 bases and at J to 4 bases, leaving 5 bases not matched to a gene. The CDR3 DNA is TGTGCCAGCAGCTCGGGACAGGACAGCACCGGGGAGCTGTTTTTT. It yields the protein CASSSGQDSTGELFF.

V is TRBV28 and J is TRBJ2-3; D may be TRBD2 (6 bases). Per germline, CDR1 MDHEN and CDR2 SYDVKM. Trimming left V 8 bases short and J 0 bases short, with 12 bases between. This CDR3 is 14 amino acids long. The CDR3 is CASGGAGSTDTQYF. The CDR3 region has the DNA TGTGCCAGCGGCGGGGCGGGAAGCACAGATACGCAGTATTTT.

The V gene is TRBV19, the J gene TRBJ2-2; 11 bases align to TRBD1. Germline values: CDR1 LNHDA, CDR2 SQIVND (reference sequence). The trim removed 6 bases at V and 4 bases at J, leaving 7 bases unmatched. The CDR3 is made up of 16 amino acids. DNA of the CDR3: TGTGCCAGTAGACTCGGAGGGACAGGGGGCACCGGGGAGCTGTTTTTT. Translating it yields CASRLGGTGGTGELFF. Supplemented by reference TRBV19 and TRBJ2-2, the full variable domain reads DGGITQSPKYLFRKEGQNVTLSCEQNLNHDAMYWYRQDPGQGLRLIYYSQIVNDFQKGDIAEGYSVSREKKESFPLTVTSAQKNPTAFYLCASRLGGTGGTGELFFGEGSRLTVL.

The CDR3 DNA is TGCAGTGCTAGTAAGACTAGCGGGGGGACCTACAATGAGCAGTTCTTC. It yields the protein CSASKTSGGTYNEQFF. The rearrangement uses TRBV20-1 and TRBJ2-1, with 13 bases lining up with TRBD2. This CDR3 is 16 amino acids long. V dropped 3 bases and J dropped 2; count of bases not matched to a gene: 4. Germline CDR1 is DFQATT and CDR2 is SNEGSKA (reference sequence).